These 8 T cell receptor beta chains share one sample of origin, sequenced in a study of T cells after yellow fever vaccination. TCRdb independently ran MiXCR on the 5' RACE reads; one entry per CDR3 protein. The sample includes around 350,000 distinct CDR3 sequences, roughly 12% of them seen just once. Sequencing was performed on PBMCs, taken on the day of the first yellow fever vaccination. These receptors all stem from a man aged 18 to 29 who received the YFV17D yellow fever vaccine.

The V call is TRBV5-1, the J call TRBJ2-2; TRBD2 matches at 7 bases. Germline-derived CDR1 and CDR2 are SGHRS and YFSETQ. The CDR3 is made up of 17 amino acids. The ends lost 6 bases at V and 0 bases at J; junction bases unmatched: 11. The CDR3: CASTRTRGLPNTGELFF. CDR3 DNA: TGCGCCAGCACGAGGACGCGGGGGTTACCGAACACCGGGGAGCTGTTTTTT.

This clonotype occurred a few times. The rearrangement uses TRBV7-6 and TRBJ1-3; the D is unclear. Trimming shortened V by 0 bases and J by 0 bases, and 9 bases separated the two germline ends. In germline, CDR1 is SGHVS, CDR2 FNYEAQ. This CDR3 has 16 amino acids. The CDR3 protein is CASSLALESSGNTIYF. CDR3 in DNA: TGTGCCAGCAGCTTAGCGCTCGAGAGCTCTGGAAACACCATATATTTT.

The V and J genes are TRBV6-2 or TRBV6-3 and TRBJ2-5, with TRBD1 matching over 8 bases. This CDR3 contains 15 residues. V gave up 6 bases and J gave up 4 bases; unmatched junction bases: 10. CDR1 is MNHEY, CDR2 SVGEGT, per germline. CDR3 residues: CASRTGQGEGETQYF. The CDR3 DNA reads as TGTGCCAGCAGGACCGGACAGGGAGAGGGAGAGACCCAGTACTTC.

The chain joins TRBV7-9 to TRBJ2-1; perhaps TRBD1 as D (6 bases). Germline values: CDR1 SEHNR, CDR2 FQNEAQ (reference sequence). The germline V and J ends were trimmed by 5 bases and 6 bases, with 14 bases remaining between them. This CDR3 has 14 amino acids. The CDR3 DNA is TGTGCCAGCAGCCATCCAACAGGGCCCAATGAGCAGTTCTTC. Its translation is CASSHPTGPNEQFF. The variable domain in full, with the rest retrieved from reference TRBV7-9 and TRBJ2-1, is DTGVSQNPRHKITKRGQNVTFRCDPISEHNRLYWYRQTLGQGPEFLTYFQNEAQLEKSRLLSDRFSAERPKGSFSTLEIQRTEQGDSAMYLCASSHPTGPNEQFFGPGTRLTVL.

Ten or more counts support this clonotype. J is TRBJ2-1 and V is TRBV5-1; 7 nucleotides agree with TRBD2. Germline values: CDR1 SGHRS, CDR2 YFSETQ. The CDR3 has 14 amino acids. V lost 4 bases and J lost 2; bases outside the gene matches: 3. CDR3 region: CASSPGTTYNEQFF. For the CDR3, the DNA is TGCGCCAGCAGCCCCGGGACTACCTACAATGAGCAGTTCTTC.

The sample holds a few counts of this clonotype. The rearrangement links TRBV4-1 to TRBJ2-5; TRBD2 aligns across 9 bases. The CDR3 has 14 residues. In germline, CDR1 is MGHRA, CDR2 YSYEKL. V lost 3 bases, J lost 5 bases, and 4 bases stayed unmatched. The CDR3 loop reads CASSHTTSGETQYF. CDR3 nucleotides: TGCGCCAGCAGCCATACCACTAGCGGGGAGACCCAGTACTTC.

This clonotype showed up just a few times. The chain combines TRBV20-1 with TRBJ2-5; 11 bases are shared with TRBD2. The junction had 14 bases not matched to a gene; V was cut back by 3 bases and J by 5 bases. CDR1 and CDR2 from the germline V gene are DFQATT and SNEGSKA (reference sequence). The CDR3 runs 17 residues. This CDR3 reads CSASTTSGTQHRETQYF. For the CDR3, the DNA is TGCAGTGCTAGTACGACTAGCGGGACACAACATAGGGAGACCCAGTACTTC.

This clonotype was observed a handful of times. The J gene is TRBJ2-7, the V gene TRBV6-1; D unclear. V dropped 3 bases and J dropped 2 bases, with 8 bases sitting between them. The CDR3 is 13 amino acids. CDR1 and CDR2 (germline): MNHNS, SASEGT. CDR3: CASSEAATYEQYF. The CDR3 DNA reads TGTGCCAGCAGTGAGGCAGCGACCTACGAGCAGTACTTC.